A single sample is the source of the 22 T cell receptor beta chains below, sequenced in a study of shared clonotypes between healthy human individuals (dated by TCRdb to 2018 to 2021). To prepare the library, the immunoSEQ multiplex PCR assay was applied. Entries here come from immuneACCESS through TCRdb and include only in-frame sequences with V and J called. Some clones fail to appear in such tables; in the studies checked, an unresolved V gene covers under half of the shortfall, and the cause of the remainder is unknown. Within this sample are over 2 million clones, with less than 95% of them counted one time only. Around 0.35% of the sample lies in the top ten. The sample consisted of naive CD4+ T cells from PBMCs. Per the publication, the cell subset or site label means: CD45RA+ positively selected. The receptors come from a young man in good health. Some clones in this sample may be carry-over from other donors' samples.

J is TRBJ2-7 and V is TRBV28, with D hard to call. Germline V gives CDR1 MDHEN, CDR2 SYDVKM. The V and J ends lost 3 bases and 5 bases respectively, with 14 bases between them. The length of the CDR3 is 14 residues. CDR3 sequence reads: CASSFRTEMHEQYF. CDR3 DNA sequence: TGTGCCAGCAGTTTTAGGACGGAGATGCACGAGCAGTACTTC.

The chain employs TRBV2 and TRBJ2-3; TRBD2 matches 7 bases. This CDR3 contains 15 residues. Germline-derived CDR1 and CDR2 are SNHLY and FYNNEI. Trimming removed 4 bases from V and 3 bases from J; junction bases left unmatched: 7. In DNA form, the CDR3 reads TGTGCCAGCAGTGGGGGTGGCGGGAGAACAGATACGCAGTATTTT. Encoded protein: CASSGGGGRTDTQYF.

The chain recombines TRBV5-1 with TRBJ2-3; 8 positions agree with TRBD2. The CDR3 runs 18 residues. Trimming cost V 4 bases and J 5 bases; bases outside gene matches: 18. Germline CDR1 is SGHRS and CDR2 is YFSETQ. CDR3 sequence (DNA): TGCGCCAGCAGCGTACGTTACCCGGGAGGGCCGAAAGGAGATACGCAGTATTTT. Its protein is CASSVRYPGGPKGDTQYF.

The rearrangement uses TRBV7-9 and TRBJ1-2; D is unclear. The CDR3 totals 14 residues. V was pared by 5 bases and J by 2 bases, with 12 bases between. The V gene's germline CDR1 is SEHNR and CDR2 FQNEAQ (reference sequence). CDR3 residues: CASSRGEANYGYTF. The CDR3 bases are TGTGCCAGCAGCCGCGGGGAGGCGAACTATGGCTACACCTTC.

The chain employs TRBV5-3 and TRBJ2-2, with 11 bases that match TRBD1. Being an ORF, TRBV5-3 has a function that is uncertain. J was trimmed by 2 bases and V by 3 bases; bases with no gene match: 3. The CDR3 has 16 amino acids. The CDR3 protein is CARSSGQGDNTGELFF. The CDR3 DNA reads as TGTGCCAGAAGCTCGGGACAGGGGGACAACACCGGGGAGCTGTTTTTT.

The CDR3 region has the DNA TGTGCCTGGAGTCGGGGGCTAGCGGGAGCTTCAGATACGCAGTATTTT. This codes for CAWSRGLAGASDTQYF. The chain carries TRBV30 and TRBJ2-3, with 10 bases identical to TRBD2. CDR3 length equals 16 residues. Germline assignment: CDR1 GTSNPN and CDR2 SVGIG (reference sequence). After removal of 2 bases from V and 4 bases from J, the junction contained 9 bases not matched to a gene.

Regarding this clone: The same CDR3 arises from other DNA sequences in this sample as well. V is TRBV28 and J is TRBJ2-7; D unclear. Trimming took 7 bases from V and 0 from J, leaving 7 bases between them. This CDR3 spans 12 amino acids. Per the germline V gene, CDR1 is MDHEN and CDR2 is SYDVKM. The DNA for the CDR3 is TGTGCCAGCACCCGAGGCTCCTACGAGCAGTACTTC. Translated: CASTRGSYEQYF.

On this clone itself: This sample includes further DNA sequences coding for the same CDR3. V usage is TRBV29-1 and J usage is TRBJ2-7; D unresolved. The ends were cut back, 6 bases at V and 2 bases at J, with 8 bases in the middle. The CDR3 length is 11 residues. Germline CDR1 and CDR2: SQVTM and ANQGSEA. CDR3 bases: TGCAGCGTGGGTGGGACCTACGAGCAGTACTTC. Translating gives CSVGGTYEQYF.

V gene TRBV5-1 combines with J gene TRBJ2-1; TRBD2 is a possible D gene (6 bases). The germline V gene has CDR1 SGHRS and CDR2 YFSETQ. The length of the CDR3 is 14 residues. V was shortened by 5 bases and J by 3 bases, with 12 bases between the two germline ends. CDR3: CASSMVSGYNEQFF. CDR3 in DNA: TGCGCCAGCAGTATGGTTAGCGGCTACAATGAGCAGTTCTTC.

The chain joins TRBV6-6 to TRBJ2-3; 12 bases align to TRBD2. The J segment lost 5 bases and the V segment lost 4 bases, leaving 1 base of the junction unmatched. Germline CDR1 MNHNY, CDR2 SVGAGI (reference sequence). The CDR3 totals 14 residues. The CDR3 DNA sequence: TGTGCCAGCAGTTGGGGACTAGCGGGAGATACGCAGTATTTT. Amino acid sequence: CASSWGLAGDTQYF.

The genes are TRBV7-6 and TRBJ2-5, with D uncertain. Trimming stripped 5 bases from V and 2 bases from J, with 12 bases between. The germline gives CDR1 SGHVS, CDR2 FNYEAQ. CDR3 length: 14 residues. CDR3 coding DNA: TGTGCCAGCAGCCTCCAAGGTGGGCAAGAGACCCAGTACTTC. It specifies CASSLQGGQETQYF. Based on the CDR3 plus reference TRBV7-6 and TRBJ2-5, the full variable domain is GAGVSQSPRYKVTKRGQDVALRCDPISGHVSLYWYRQALGQGPEFLTYFNYEAQQDKSGLPNDRFSAERPEGSISTLTIQRTEQRDSAMYRCASSLQGGQETQYFGPGTRLLVL.

The genes are TRBV4-2 and TRBJ1-3; TRBD1 might be the D (5 bases). Germline CDR1 and CDR2: LGHNA and YNFKEQ. V lost 3 bases to trimming and J lost 0 bases, with 9 bases between them. The CDR3 has 15 residues. The CDR3 coding sequence is TGTGCCAGCAGCCAGACGACAGTCTCTGGAAACACCATATATTTT. The encoded protein is CASSQTTVSGNTIYF.

This chain uses TRBV27 with TRBJ1-5, with D unresolved. The V gene's germline CDR1 is MNHEY and CDR2 SMNVEV (reference sequence). Deletions cut 6 bases from V and 0 bases from J, with 21 bases between. This CDR3 is built from 18 residues. The CDR3 loop is CASSPRPGRQNSNQPQHF. The CDR3 region has the DNA TGTGCCAGCAGCCCAAGGCCAGGCAGACAAAATAGCAATCAGCCCCAGCATTTT.

With respect to this clone: Distinct nucleotide sequences in the sample also encode this CDR3. The rearrangement joins TRBV7-2 to TRBJ1-3; maybe TRBD1 (5 bases). Trimming pared 1 base from V and 2 bases from J, leaving 6 bases between. The germline gives CDR1 SGHTA, CDR2 FQGNSA. There are 14 residues in the CDR3. CDR3 region: CASSLGGAGNTIYF. CDR3 in DNA: TGTGCCAGCAGCTTAGGAGGGGCTGGAAACACCATATATTTT.

J is TRBJ2-7 and V is TRBV7-8; 11 nucleotides match TRBD2. Germline CDR1 SGHVS, CDR2 FQNEAQ. V trimming: 4 bases; J trimming: 2 bases; junction bases outside the gene matches: 7. This CDR3 comprises 16 residues. CDR3: CASSSGGTSGTYEQYF. For the CDR3, the DNA is TGTGCCAGCAGCTCAGGTGGGACTAGCGGAACCTACGAGCAGTACTTC.

For this clone: The same CDR3 arises from other DNA sequences in this sample as well. The rearrangement links TRBV30 to TRBJ1-6; 7 positions match TRBD1. J lost 9 bases, V lost 3 bases, and 5 bases had no gene match. The CDR3 has 13 residues. CDR1 GTSNPN and CDR2 SVGIG come from the germline V gene (reference sequence). CDR3 region: CAWSVNRGSPLHF. The DNA of the CDR3 is TGTGCCTGGAGCGTAAACAGGGGTTCACCCCTCCACTTT. The full variable domain, with the rest looked up from reference TRBV30 and TRBJ1-6, is SQTIHQWPATLVQPVGSPLSLECTVEGTSNPNLYWYRQAAGRGLQLLFYSVGIGQISSEVPQNLSASRPQDRQFILSSKKLLLSDSGFYLCAWSVNRGSPLHFGNGTRLTVT.

The table lists this clone with a count of one. The chain combines TRBV27 with TRBJ1-5, with D uncertain. The CDR3 spans 14 residues. Germline assignment: CDR1 MNHEY and CDR2 SMNVEV (reference sequence). With 3 bases removed from V and 4 bases from J, the gap between germline ends came to 10 bases. The CDR3 sequence: CASSFGSANQPQHF. The CDR3 DNA is TGTGCCAGCAGTTTCGGGTCGGCTAATCAGCCCCAGCATTTT.

Concerning this clone itself: Additional DNA sequences in this sample encode the identical CDR3. The J gene is TRBJ1-5, the V gene TRBV9; maybe TRBD1 (5 bases). Germline CDR1 SGDLS, CDR2 YYNGEE. The CDR3 sequence is 15 residues long. V shed 0 bases and J shed 2 bases, with 9 bases lying between them. The CDR3 bases are TGTGCCAGCAGCGTAGGGTGGGGCGGCAATCAGCCCCAGCATTTT. Protein product: CASSVGWGGNQPQHF.

V is TRBV7-2 and J is TRBJ2-7, with D tentatively TRBD1 (6 bases). The CDR3 is 14 residues long. V shed 4 bases and J shed 0 bases, with 10 bases lying between them. The germline V gene has CDR1 SGHTA and CDR2 FQGNSA. CDR3 loop: CASSSRTASYEQYF. Here the CDR3 DNA reads TGTGCCAGCAGCTCCCGGACAGCCTCCTACGAGCAGTACTTC.

This clone was observed a single time. The same CDR3 arises from other DNA sequences in this sample as well. The rearrangement uses TRBV18 and TRBJ2-5; 7 nucleotides align to TRBD2. The CDR3 length is 14 residues. From germline, CDR1 is KGHSH and CDR2 LQKENI. The ends lost 2 bases at V and 4 bases at J; junction bases unmatched: 4. CDR3 DNA sequence: TGTGCCAGCTCACCAGGACTAGTAAGAGAGACCCAGTACTTC. It translates to CASSPGLVRETQYF.

The chain recombines TRBV19 with TRBJ1-3, with 7 bases lining up with TRBD1. J was trimmed by 0 bases and V by 10 bases; bases with no gene match: 9. The CDR3 runs 15 residues. Germline V lookup: CDR1 LNHDA, CDR2 SQIVND (reference sequence). CDR3 bases: TGTGCCACCAGAGCCAGGGACAGCTCTGGAAACACCATATATTTT. Amino acid sequence: CATRARDSSGNTIYF.

The table lists this clone with a count of one. This chain links TRBV28 with TRBJ1-4; TRBD1 is a possible D gene (6 bases). The CDR3 runs 15 residues. Germline V lookup: CDR1 MDHEN, CDR2 SYDVKM. Trimming removed 4 bases from V and 0 bases from J, with 9 bases in between. CDR3 residues: CASSWTVATNEKLFF. The CDR3, as DNA: TGTGCCAGCAGTTGGACAGTAGCAACTAATGAAAAACTGTTTTTT.